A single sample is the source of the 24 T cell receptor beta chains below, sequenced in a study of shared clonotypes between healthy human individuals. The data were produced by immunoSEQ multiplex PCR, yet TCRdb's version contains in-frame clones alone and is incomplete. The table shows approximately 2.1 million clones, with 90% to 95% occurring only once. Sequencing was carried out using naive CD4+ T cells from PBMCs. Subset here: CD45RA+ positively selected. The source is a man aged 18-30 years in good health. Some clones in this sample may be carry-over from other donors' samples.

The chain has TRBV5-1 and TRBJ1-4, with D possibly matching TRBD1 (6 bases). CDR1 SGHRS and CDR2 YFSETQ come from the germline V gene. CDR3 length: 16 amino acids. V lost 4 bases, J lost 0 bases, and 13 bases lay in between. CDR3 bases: TGCGCCAGCAGCAGCGCAGGGGTCGCAACTAATGAAAAACTGTTTTTT. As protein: CASSSAGVATNEKLFF.

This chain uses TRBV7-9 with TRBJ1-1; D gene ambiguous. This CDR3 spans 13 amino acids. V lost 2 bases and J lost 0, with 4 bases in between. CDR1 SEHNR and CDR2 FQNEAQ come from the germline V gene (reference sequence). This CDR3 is CASSLFVNTEAFF. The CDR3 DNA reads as TGTGCCAGCAGCTTATTTGTGAACACTGAAGCTTTCTTT.

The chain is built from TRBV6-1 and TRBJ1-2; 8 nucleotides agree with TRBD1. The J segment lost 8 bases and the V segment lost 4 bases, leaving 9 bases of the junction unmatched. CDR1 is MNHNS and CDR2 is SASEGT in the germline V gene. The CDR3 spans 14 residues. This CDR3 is CASSADRAHRGYTF. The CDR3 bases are TGTGCCAGCAGTGCGGACAGGGCCCATCGAGGCTACACCTTC.

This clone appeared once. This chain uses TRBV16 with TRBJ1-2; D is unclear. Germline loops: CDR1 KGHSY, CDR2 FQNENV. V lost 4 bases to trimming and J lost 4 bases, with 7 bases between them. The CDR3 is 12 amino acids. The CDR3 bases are TGTGCCAGCAGCCCCGACGGCTATGGCTACACCTTC. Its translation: CASSPDGYGYTF.

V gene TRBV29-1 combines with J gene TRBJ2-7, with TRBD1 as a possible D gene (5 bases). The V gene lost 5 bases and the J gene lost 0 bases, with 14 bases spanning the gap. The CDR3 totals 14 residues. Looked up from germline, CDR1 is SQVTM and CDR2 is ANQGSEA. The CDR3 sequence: CSVLFRQRSYEQYF. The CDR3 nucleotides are TGCAGCGTTTTGTTTAGACAGCGCTCCTACGAGCAGTACTTC.

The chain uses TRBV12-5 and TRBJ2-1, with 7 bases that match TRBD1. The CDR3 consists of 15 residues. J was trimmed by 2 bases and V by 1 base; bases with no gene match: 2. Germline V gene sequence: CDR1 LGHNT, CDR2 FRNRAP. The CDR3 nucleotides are TGTGCTAGTGGTTTGGGACAGGGAACCTACAATGAGCAGTTCTTC. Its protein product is CASGLGQGTYNEQFF.

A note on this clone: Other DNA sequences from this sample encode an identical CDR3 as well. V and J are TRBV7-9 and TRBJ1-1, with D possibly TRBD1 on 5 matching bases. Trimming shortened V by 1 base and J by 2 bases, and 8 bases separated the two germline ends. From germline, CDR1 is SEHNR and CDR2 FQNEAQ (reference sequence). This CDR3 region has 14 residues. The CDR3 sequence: CASSLGQGNTEAFF. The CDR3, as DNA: TGTGCCAGCAGCTTAGGTCAGGGAAACACTGAAGCTTTCTTT.

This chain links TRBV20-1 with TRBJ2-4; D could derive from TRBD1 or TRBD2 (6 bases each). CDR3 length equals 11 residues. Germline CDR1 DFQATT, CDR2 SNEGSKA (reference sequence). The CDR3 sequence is CSATGTSIQYF. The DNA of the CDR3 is TGCAGCGCCACAGGGACTTCCATTCAGTACTTC.

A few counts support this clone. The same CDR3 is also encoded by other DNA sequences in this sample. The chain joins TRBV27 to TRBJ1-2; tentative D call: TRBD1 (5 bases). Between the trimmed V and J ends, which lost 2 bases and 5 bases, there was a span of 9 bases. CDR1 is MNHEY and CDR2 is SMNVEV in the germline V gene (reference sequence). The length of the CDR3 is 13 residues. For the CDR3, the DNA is TGTGCCAGCAGTTTAACTGGGACTTATGGCTACACCTTC. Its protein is CASSLTGTYGYTF.

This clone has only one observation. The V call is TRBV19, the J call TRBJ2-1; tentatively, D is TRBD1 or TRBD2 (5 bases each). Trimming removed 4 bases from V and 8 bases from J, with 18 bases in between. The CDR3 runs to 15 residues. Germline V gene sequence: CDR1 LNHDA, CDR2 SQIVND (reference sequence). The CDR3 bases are TGTGCCAGTAGTACAGGGACGATACAAGCCGATGAGCAGTTCTTC. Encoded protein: CASSTGTIQADEQFF.

CDR3 nucleotides: TGTGCCACCGCCAGGGATTGGACAGGGACTCTCTATGGCTACACCTTC. This encodes CATARDWTGTLYGYTF. The chain couples TRBV28 to TRBJ1-2, with 8 nucleotides matching TRBD1. V lost 10 bases and J lost 4; bases outside the gene matches: 17. Per germline, CDR1 MDHEN and CDR2 SYDVKM. The CDR3 is 16 amino acids.

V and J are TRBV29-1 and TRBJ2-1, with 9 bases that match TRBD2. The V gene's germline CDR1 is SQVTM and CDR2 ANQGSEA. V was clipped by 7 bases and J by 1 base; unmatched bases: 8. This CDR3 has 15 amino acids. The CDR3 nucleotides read TGCAGCGCCGAGGGCGGGAGGGGGTCCTACAATGAGCAGTTCTTC. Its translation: CSAEGGRGSYNEQFF.

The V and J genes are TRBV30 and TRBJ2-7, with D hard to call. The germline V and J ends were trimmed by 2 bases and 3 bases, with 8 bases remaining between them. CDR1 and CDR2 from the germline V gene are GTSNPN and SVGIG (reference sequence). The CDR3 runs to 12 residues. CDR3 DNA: TGTGCCTGGAGTTTGGAGAGCTACGAGCAGTACTTC. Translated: CAWSLESYEQYF. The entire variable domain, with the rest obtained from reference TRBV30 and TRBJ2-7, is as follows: SQTIHQWPATLVQPVGSPLSLECTVEGTSNPNLYWYRQAAGRGLQLLFYSVGIGQISSEVPQNLSASRPQDRQFILSSKKLLLSDSGFYLCAWSLESYEQYFGPGTRLTVT.

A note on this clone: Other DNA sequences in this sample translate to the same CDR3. In nucleotides, the CDR3 is TGCGCCAGCAGCCTTGACAGGAGCTACGAGCAGTACTTC. It translates to CASSLDRSYEQYF. The rearrangement joins TRBV5-1 to TRBJ2-7; perhaps TRBD1 as D (6 bases). The V and J ends lost 4 bases and 3 bases respectively, with 11 bases between them. This CDR3 is built from 13 residues. Germline-derived CDR1 and CDR2 are SGHRS and YFSETQ.

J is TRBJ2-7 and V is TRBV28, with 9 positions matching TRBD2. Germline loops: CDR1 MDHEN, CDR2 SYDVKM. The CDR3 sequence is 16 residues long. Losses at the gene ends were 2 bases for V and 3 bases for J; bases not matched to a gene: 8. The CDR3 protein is CASSLGASGKFYEQYF. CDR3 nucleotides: TGTGCCAGCAGTTTAGGGGCTAGCGGGAAATTCTACGAGCAGTACTTC.

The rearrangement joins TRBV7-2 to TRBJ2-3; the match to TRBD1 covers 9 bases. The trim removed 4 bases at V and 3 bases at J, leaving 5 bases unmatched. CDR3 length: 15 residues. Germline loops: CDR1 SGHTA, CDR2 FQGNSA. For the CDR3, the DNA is TGTGCCAGCAGCTCTAACAGGGGGCGGACAGATACGCAGTATTTT. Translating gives CASSSNRGRTDTQYF.

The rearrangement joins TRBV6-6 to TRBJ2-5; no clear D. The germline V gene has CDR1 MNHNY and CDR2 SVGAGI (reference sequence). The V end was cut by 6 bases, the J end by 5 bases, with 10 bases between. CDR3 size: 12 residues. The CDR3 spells CASRRGIETQYF. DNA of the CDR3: TGTGCCAGCAGGCGCGGTATCGAGACCCAGTACTTC.

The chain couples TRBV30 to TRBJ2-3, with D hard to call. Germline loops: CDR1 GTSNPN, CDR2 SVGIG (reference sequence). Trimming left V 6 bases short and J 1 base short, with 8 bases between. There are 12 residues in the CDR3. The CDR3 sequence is CACETGTDTQYF. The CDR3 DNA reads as TGTGCCTGCGAGACCGGCACAGATACGCAGTATTTT.

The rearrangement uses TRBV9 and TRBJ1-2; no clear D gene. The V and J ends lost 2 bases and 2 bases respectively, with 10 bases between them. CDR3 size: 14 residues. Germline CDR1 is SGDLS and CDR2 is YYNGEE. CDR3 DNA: TGTGCCAGCAGCGTCATGGGCCCCAACTATGGCTACACCTTC. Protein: CASSVMGPNYGYTF.

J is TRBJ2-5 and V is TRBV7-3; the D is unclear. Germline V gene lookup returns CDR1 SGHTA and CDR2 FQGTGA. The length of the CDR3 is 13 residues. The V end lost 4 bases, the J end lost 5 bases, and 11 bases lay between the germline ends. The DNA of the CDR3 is TGTGCCAGCAGCTCGCAAGCTTTGGAGACCCAGTACTTC. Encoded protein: CASSSQALETQYF.

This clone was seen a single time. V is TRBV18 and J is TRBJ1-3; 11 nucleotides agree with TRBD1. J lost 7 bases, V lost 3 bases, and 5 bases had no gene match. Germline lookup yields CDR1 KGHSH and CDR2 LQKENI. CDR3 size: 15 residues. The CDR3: CASSPGTGGWNTIYF. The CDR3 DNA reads TGTGCCAGCTCACCCGGGACAGGGGGATGGAACACCATATATTTT.

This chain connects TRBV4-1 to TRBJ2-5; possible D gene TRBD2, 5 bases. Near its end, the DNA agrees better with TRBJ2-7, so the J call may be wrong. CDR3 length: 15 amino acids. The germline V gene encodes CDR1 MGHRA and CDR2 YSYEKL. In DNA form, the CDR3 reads TGCGCCAGCAGCCAAGGAGGGAGTATCCCCTACGAGCAGTACTTC. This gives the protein CASSQGGSIPYEQYF.

DNA for the CDR3: TGTGCCATCAGTGAGTCCGGCGTGGGGGGGGTCAATGAGCAGTTCTTC. Translation: CAISESGVGGVNEQFF. The chain recombines TRBV10-3 with TRBJ2-1; TRBD2 agrees at 7 bases. V lost 0 bases, J lost 6 bases, and 8 bases stayed unmatched. The CDR3 consists of 16 residues. Germline assignment: CDR1 ENHRY and CDR2 SYGVKD.

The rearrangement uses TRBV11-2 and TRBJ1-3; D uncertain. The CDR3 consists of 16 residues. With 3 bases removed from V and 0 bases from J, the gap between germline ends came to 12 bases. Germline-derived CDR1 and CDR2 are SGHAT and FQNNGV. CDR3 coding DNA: TGTGCCAGCAGCTTGGAACAACAGAACTCTGGAAACACCATATATTTT. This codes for CASSLEQQNSGNTIYF.